A single sample gave rise to the 27 T cell receptor beta chains below, sequenced in a study of graft-versus-host responses after intestinal transplantation. The assay was immunoSEQ multiplex PCR, and TCRdb's table has in-frame clones only and misses some. The repertoire holds around 130,000 clones, with 85% to 95% as singletons. These receptors' antigens are unknown. The source material was unstimulated CD4+ T cells sorted from spleen or lymph node cells, sampled before intestinal transplant. The receptors originated from a human donor who received an intestinal transplant.

The gene calls are TRBV7-3 and TRBJ2-7; 11 bases fit TRBD1. The V gene's germline CDR1 is SGHTA and CDR2 FQGTGA. The CDR3 spans 15 residues. Trimming removed 3 bases from V and 6 bases from J; junction bases left unmatched: 7. CDR3 sequence: CASSFLGQGGSEQYF. The CDR3, as DNA: TGTGCCAGCAGCTTTTTGGGACAGGGGGGCTCCGAGCAGTACTTC.

J is TRBJ2-1 and V is TRBV20-1, with no clear D. Trimming removed 1 base at V and 9 bases at J, with 7 bases between. CDR3 length: 11 amino acids. Germline loops: CDR1 DFQATT, CDR2 SNEGSKA (reference sequence). The CDR3 is CSARGGGEQFF. CDR3 DNA sequence: TGCAGTGCTAGAGGGGGTGGTGAGCAGTTCTTC.

This clone has only one observation. CDR3 protein: CASSQGQGGQPQHF. CDR3 nucleotides: TGTGCCAGCAGCCAGGGACAGGGGGGCCAGCCCCAGCATTTT. The chain has TRBV7-2 and TRBJ1-5; 11 bases align to TRBD1. With V trimmed by 5 bases and J by 7 bases, 4 bases remained unmatched. Germline values: CDR1 SGHTA, CDR2 FQGNSA. CDR3 length equals 14 residues.

This chain connects TRBV15 to TRBJ1-5; D uncertain. The germline gives CDR1 LNHNV, CDR2 YYDKDF (reference sequence). CDR3 length equals 15 residues. V shed 5 bases and J shed 0 bases, with 11 bases lying between them. In nucleotides, the CDR3 is TGTGCCACCAGCGCTACCCCCCATAGCAATCAGCCCCAGCATTTT. Its translation is CATSATPHSNQPQHF.

V and J are TRBV7-8 and TRBJ2-1, with 11 bases lining up with TRBD2. After removal of 1 base from V and 7 bases from J, the junction contained 6 bases not matched to a gene. CDR1 is SGHVS and CDR2 is FQNEAQ in the germline V gene. CDR3 size: 16 residues. This CDR3 reads CASSLGSSGGQNEQFF. CDR3 sequence (DNA): TGTGCCAGCAGCTTAGGTTCTAGCGGGGGGCAGAATGAGCAGTTCTTC.

This chain links TRBV4-1 with TRBJ1-5, with D perhaps matching TRBD1 (6 bases). Germline V lookup: CDR1 MGHRA, CDR2 YSYEKL. V was trimmed by 5 bases and J by 0 bases, leaving 17 bases between them. The CDR3 has 17 amino acids. Here the CDR3 DNA reads TGCGCCAGCAGCTGGACCGGGACACCTTATAGCAATCAGCCCCAGCATTTT. Protein product: CASSWTGTPYSNQPQHF.

V and J are TRBV11-3 and TRBJ1-6; D gene uncertain. V was trimmed by 3 bases and J by 5 bases, leaving 11 bases between them. CDR1 is SGHNT and CDR2 is YENEEA in the germline V gene. The length of the CDR3 is 15 residues. Written as DNA, the CDR3 is TGTGCCAGCAGCTTGAACCCTTACCATAATTCACCCCTCCACTTT. Amino acids: CASSLNPYHNSPLHF.

This chain joins TRBV19 and TRBJ2-7; no clear D gene. V lost 3 bases, J lost 2 bases, and 11 bases lay in between. In germline, CDR1 is LNHDA, CDR2 SQIVND (reference sequence). The CDR3 is 14 amino acids. The CDR3 loop is CASSIIGETYEQYF. In DNA, the CDR3 is TGTGCCAGTAGTATTATTGGGGAAACCTACGAGCAGTACTTC.

CDR3 coding DNA: TGCGCCAGCAGCCAAGATCGGGCGGTTGGGGAGACCCAGTACTTC. It yields the protein CASSQDRAVGETQYF. V usage is TRBV4-1 and J usage is TRBJ2-5; no clear D gene. Germline V gene data show CDR1 as MGHRA and CDR2 as YSYEKL. This CDR3 is 15 amino acids long. V lost 0 bases, J lost 5 bases, and 13 bases lay in between.

A word on this clone: The germline gene is not matched at one end of the junction; a read error may be the cause. The rearrangement uses TRBV18 and TRBJ2-7; 8 bases line up with TRBD1. This CDR3 comprises 15 residues. From germline, CDR1 is KGHSH and CDR2 LQKENI. CDR3 bases: TGTGCCAGCTCAACACCGGGACAGGTCTCCTACGAGCAGTACTTC. Translation gives CASSTPGQVSYEQYF.

This clone was found a few times. The genes are TRBV11-3 and TRBJ2-7; D is perhaps TRBD1 or TRBD2 (5 bases each). Germline CDR1 SGHNT, CDR2 YENEEA. The CDR3 length is 17 residues. The V end lost 0 bases, the J end lost 6 bases, and 21 bases lay between the germline ends. The CDR3 coding sequence is TGTGCCAGCAGCTTAGATGCCCTCCCGGGGCGTCGAAGCGAGCAGTACTTC. Its translation is CASSLDALPGRRSEQYF.

In regard to this clone: The same CDR3 is also encoded by other DNA sequences in this sample. The V and J genes are TRBV5-1 and TRBJ1-4, with 8 nucleotides matching TRBD1. V gave up 4 bases and J gave up 8 bases; unmatched junction bases: 7. There are 14 residues in the CDR3. Germline V gives CDR1 SGHRS, CDR2 YFSETQ. CDR3 sequence reads: CASSLGQGGEKLFF. In nucleotides, the CDR3 is TGCGCCAGCAGCCTCGGACAGGGAGGGGAAAAACTGTTTTTT.

The rearrangement uses TRBV7-8 and TRBJ1-5; maybe TRBD1 (6 bases). V lost 0 bases to trimming and J lost 2 bases, with 23 bases between them. CDR1 is SGHVS, CDR2 FQNEAQ, per germline. The CDR3 is made up of 20 amino acids. As DNA, the CDR3 is TGTGCCAGCAGCTTAGCGCCTTGGGGGGCCGTAGTTATGGGCAATCAGCCCCAGCATTTT. It codes for CASSLAPWGAVVMGNQPQHF.

DNA for the CDR3: TGTGCCAGCAGTGAACTAGAGGTTTCGAGCTCCTACAATGAGCAGTTCTTC. It codes for CASSELEVSSSYNEQFF. The rearrangement joins TRBV6-1 to TRBJ2-1; the D is unclear. Germline V gene lookup returns CDR1 MNHNS and CDR2 SASEGT. The CDR3 runs 17 residues. V lost 2 bases and J lost 0, with 14 bases in between.

This clone was picked up one time. The V and J genes are TRBV15 and TRBJ1-2, with 9 bases fitting TRBD1. Germline values: CDR1 LNHNV, CDR2 YYDKDF (reference sequence). V dropped 8 bases and J dropped 4; count of bases not matched to a gene: 8. CDR3 size: 14 residues. The CDR3, as DNA: TGTGCCACCCGCCAGCTGGACAGGGGCTATGGCTACACCTTC. Translation: CATRQLDRGYGYTF. Combining the CDR3 with reference TRBV15 and TRBJ1-2 gives the whole variable domain DAMVIQNPRYQVTQFGKPVTLSCSQTLNHNVMYWYQQKSSQAPKLLFHYYDKDFNNEADTPDNFQSRRPNTSFCFLDIRSPGLGDTAMYLCATRQLDRGYGYTFGSGTRLTVV.

CDR3 sequence (DNA): TGTGCCAGCAGACAGGGTCCCTACGAGCAGTACTTC. Translation gives CASRQGPYEQYF. The chain employs TRBV11-2 and TRBJ2-7; D possibly corresponds to TRBD1 (6 bases). Germline CDR1 SGHAT, CDR2 FQNNGV. V dropped 6 bases and J dropped 2 bases, with 8 bases sitting between them. This CDR3 has 12 residues. The full variable domain, its missing parts supplied by reference TRBV11-2 and TRBJ2-7, is EAGVAQSPRYKIIEKRQSVAFWCNPISGHATLYWYQQILGQGPKLLIQFQNNGVVDDSQLPKDRFSAERLKGVDSTLKIQPAKLEDSAVYLCASRQGPYEQYFGPGTRLTVT.

This sequence joins TRBV15 and TRBJ1-2; 8 nucleotides align to TRBD1. CDR3 length: 18 amino acids. Unmatched junction bases numbered 15, after V lost 3 bases and J lost 3 bases. From germline, CDR1 is LNHNV and CDR2 YYDKDF (reference sequence). The CDR3 loop is CATSRRVTGAIRHYGYTF. The CDR3 coding sequence is TGTGCCACCAGCAGGAGGGTGACAGGGGCGATCAGGCACTATGGCTACACCTTC.

The chain employs TRBV5-6 and TRBJ2-2; perhaps TRBD2 as D (5 bases). V was pared by 2 bases and J by 2 bases, with 10 bases between. The CDR3 length is 15 residues. Germline V gives CDR1 SGHDT, CDR2 YYEEEE. The CDR3: CASSFGLFNTGELFF. CDR3 coding DNA: TGTGCCAGCAGCTTCGGACTCTTTAACACCGGGGAGCTGTTTTTT.

The chain uses TRBV2 and TRBJ2-3; D may be TRBD1 or TRBD2 (5 bases each). Germline V gene sequence: CDR1 SNHLY, CDR2 FYNNEI. The CDR3 totals 12 residues. With 5 bases removed from V and 15 bases from J, the gap between germline ends came to 18 bases. Here the CDR3 reads CASSLGVSSKYF. DNA of the CDR3: TGTGCCAGCAGTCTGGGGGTTTCGTCCAAATATTTT.

The rearrangement joins TRBV9 to TRBJ2-5, with TRBD2 identical over 9 bases. J gave up 1 base and V 0 bases, and 7 bases lay outside the gene matches. The CDR3 length is 17 residues. Germline CDR1 is SGDLS and CDR2 is YYNGEE. The CDR3 region has the DNA TGTGCCAGCAGCGTAGTTCCGCGCGGGGGGGCCCAAGAGACCCAGTACTTC. Translation gives CASSVVPRGGAQETQYF.

The chain has TRBV7-8 and TRBJ2-3, with D tentatively TRBD1 or TRBD2 (5 bases each). The CDR3 runs to 14 residues. Trimming took off 4 bases at V and 5 bases at J, with 13 bases between the two ends. The germline gives CDR1 SGHVS, CDR2 FQNEAQ. CDR3 region: CASSSWGSGDTQYF. CDR3 sequence (DNA): TGTGCCAGCAGCTCATGGGGGAGTGGAGATACGCAGTATTTT.

The chain combines TRBV2 with TRBJ1-2; the D gene is possibly TRBD1 (5 bases). The CDR3 runs 14 residues. Per the germline V gene, CDR1 is SNHLY and CDR2 is FYNNEI. Trimming stripped 2 bases from V and 3 bases from J, with 10 bases between. The CDR3 DNA is TGTGCCAGCAGTGAACAGGGCTTGGACTATGGCTACACCTTC. It specifies CASSEQGLDYGYTF.

The chain recombines TRBV11-3 with TRBJ1-6; no clear D gene. Between the trimmed V and J ends, which lost 3 bases and 8 bases, there was a span of 5 bases. CDR1 is SGHNT and CDR2 is YENEEA in the germline V gene. CDR3 length: 12 amino acids. CDR3 sequence: CASSFSHSPLHF. The CDR3 DNA reads as TGTGCCAGCAGCTTCTCCCATTCACCCCTCCACTTT.

In this sample, this clone turned up once. J is TRBJ1-2 and V is TRBV5-4; 7 nucleotides match TRBD1. Germline V gene lookup returns CDR1 SGHNT and CDR2 YYREEE (reference sequence). CDR3 size: 16 residues. J lost 2 bases, V lost 0 bases, and 7 bases had no gene match. Written as DNA, the CDR3 is TGTGCCAGCAGCTTGGCAGGGGGAAAGTCGAACTATGGCTACACCTTC. It specifies CASSLAGGKSNYGYTF.

The chain combines TRBV7-3 with TRBJ2-3, with D perhaps given as TRBD1 or TRBD2 (5 bases each). This CDR3 is built from 16 residues. Per the germline V gene, CDR1 is SGHTA and CDR2 is FQGTGA. V lost 4 bases and J lost 6, with 20 bases in between. CDR3 in amino acids: CASSSLGIGGRDTQYF. Written as DNA, the CDR3 is TGTGCCAGCAGCTCCCTAGGGATTGGGGGAAGGGATACGCAGTATTTT.

The chain combines TRBV9 with TRBJ1-1; D is uncertain. V was trimmed by 4 bases and J by 1 base, leaving 23 bases between them. Per the germline V gene, CDR1 is SGDLS and CDR2 is YYNGEE. This CDR3 is built from 18 residues. The CDR3 DNA follows: TGTGCCAGCAGCCCCCGTCGACGTCATTTCTCCCCGAACACTGAAGCTTTCTTT. Translation gives CASSPRRRHFSPNTEAFF.

The chain employs TRBV4-2 and TRBJ1-5; 7 nucleotides agree with TRBD1. This CDR3 spans 14 amino acids. CDR1 and CDR2 from the germline V gene are LGHNA and YNFKEQ. With V trimmed by 4 bases and J by 4 bases, 4 bases remained unmatched. CDR3: CASSLGQDNQPQHF. The DNA of the CDR3 is TGTGCCAGCAGCCTCGGACAGGATAATCAGCCCCAGCATTTT.